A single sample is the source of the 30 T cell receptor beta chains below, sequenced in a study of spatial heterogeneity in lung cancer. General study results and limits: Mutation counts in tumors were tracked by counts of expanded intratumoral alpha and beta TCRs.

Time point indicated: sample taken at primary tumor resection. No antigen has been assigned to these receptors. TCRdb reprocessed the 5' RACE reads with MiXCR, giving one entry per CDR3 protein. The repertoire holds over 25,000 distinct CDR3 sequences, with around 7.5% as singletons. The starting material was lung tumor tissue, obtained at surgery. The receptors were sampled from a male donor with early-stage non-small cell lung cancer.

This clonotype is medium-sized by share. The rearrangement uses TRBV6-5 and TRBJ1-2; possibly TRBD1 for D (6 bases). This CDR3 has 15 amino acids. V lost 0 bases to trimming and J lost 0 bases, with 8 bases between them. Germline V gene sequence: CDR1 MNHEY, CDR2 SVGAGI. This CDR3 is CASSYSGQPNYGYTF. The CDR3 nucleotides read TGTGCCAGCAGTTACTCAGGACAGCCTAACTATGGCTACACCTTC.

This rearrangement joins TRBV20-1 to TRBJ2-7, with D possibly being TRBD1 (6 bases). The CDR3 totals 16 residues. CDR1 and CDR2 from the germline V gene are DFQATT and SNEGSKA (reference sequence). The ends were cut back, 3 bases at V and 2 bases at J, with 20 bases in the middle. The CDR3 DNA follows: TGCAGTGCTAGTGGGGACAAGGGGCGAAAGGCCTACGAGCAGTACTTC. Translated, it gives CSASGDKGRKAYEQYF.

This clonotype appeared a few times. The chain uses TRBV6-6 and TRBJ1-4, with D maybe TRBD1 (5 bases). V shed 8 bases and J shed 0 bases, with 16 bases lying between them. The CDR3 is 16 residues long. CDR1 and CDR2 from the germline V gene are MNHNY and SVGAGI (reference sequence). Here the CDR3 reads CASSLGVSATNEKLFF. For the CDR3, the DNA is TGTGCCAGCTCCCTGGGGGTTAGTGCAACTAATGAAAAACTGTTTTTT.

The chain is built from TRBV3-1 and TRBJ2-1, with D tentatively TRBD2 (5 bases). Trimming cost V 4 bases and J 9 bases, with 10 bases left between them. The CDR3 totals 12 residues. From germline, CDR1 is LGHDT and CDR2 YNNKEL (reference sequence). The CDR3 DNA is TGTGCCAGCAGCCCCGGGAAGGGTGAGCAGTTCTTC. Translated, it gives CASSPGKGEQFF.

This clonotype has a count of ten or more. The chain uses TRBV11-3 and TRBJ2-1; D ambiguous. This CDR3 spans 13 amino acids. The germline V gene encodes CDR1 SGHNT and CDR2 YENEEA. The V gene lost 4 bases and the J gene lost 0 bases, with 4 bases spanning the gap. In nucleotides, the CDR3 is TGTGCCAGCAGCTCAGGCTCCTACAATGAGCAGTTCTTC. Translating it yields CASSSGSYNEQFF.

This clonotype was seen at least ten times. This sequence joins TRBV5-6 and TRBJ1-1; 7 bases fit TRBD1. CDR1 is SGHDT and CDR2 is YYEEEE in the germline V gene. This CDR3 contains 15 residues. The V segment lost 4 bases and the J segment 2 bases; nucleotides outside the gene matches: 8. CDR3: CASSGTGTANTEAFF. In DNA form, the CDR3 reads TGTGCCAGCAGCGGTACCGGGACAGCTAACACTGAAGCTTTCTTT.

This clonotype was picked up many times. Written as DNA, the CDR3 is TGCGCCAGCAGCGCGGGACACAATGAGCAGTTCTTC. Translation gives CASSAGHNEQFF. The chain is built from TRBV5-1 and TRBJ2-1, with D perhaps TRBD2 (6 bases). The ends were cut back, 4 bases at V and 5 bases at J, with 7 bases in the middle. Per the germline V gene, CDR1 is SGHRS and CDR2 is YFSETQ. CDR3 length: 12 amino acids.

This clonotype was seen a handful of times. The CDR3 protein is CASSYGGTGTYEQYF. In nucleotides, the CDR3 is TGTGCCAGCAGTTACGGGGGGACAGGGACCTACGAGCAGTACTTC. The chain recombines TRBV6-5 with TRBJ2-7, with 9 bases fitting TRBD1. Germline CDR1 and CDR2: MNHEY and SVGAGI. J lost 2 bases, V lost 2 bases, and 4 bases had no gene match. This CDR3 has 15 residues.

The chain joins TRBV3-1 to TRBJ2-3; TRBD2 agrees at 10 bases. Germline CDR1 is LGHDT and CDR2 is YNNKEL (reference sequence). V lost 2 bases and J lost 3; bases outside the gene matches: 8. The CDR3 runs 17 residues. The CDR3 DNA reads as TGTGCCAGCAGCCAACCAGGGGCTAGCGGGAGAACAGATACGCAGTATTTT. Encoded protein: CASSQPGASGRTDTQYF.

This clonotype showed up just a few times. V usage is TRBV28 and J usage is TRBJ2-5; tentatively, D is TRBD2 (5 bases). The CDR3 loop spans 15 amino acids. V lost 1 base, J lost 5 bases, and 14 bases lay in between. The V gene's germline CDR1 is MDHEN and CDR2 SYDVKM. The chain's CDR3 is CASSLLGGSGETQYF. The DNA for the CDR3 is TGTGCCAGCAGTTTATTAGGTGGCTCGGGGGAGACCCAGTACTTC.

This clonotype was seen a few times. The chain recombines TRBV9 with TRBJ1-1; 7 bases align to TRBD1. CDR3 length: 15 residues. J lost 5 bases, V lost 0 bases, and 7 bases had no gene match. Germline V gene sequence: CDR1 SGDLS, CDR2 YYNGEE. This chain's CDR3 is CASSVAGDRPTEAFF. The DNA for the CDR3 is TGTGCCAGCAGCGTAGCTGGGGACAGACCGACTGAAGCTTTCTTT. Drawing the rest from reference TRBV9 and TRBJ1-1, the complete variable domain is DSGVTQTPKHLITATGQRVTLRCSPRSGDLSVYWYQQSLDQGLQFLIQYYNGEERAKGNILERFSAQQFPDLHSELNLSSLELGDSALYFCASSVAGDRPTEAFFGQGTRLTVV.

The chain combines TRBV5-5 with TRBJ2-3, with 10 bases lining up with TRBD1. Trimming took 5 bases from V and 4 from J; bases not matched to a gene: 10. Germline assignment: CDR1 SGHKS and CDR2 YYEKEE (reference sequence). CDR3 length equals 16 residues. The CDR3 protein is CASSGAGQGFSDTQYF. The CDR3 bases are TGTGCCAGCAGTGGAGCGGGACAGGGGTTCTCAGATACGCAGTATTTT. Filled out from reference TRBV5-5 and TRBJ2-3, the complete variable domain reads DAGVTQSPTHLIKTRGQQVTLRCSPISGHKSVSWYQQVLGQGPQFIFQYYEKEERGRGNFPDRFSARQFPNYSSELNVNALLLGDSALYLCASSGAGQGFSDTQYFGPGTRLTVL.

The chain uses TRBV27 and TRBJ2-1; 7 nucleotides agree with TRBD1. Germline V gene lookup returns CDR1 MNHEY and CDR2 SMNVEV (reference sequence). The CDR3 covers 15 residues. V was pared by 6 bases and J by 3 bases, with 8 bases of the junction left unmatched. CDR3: CASRGYDRVYNEQFF. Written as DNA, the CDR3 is TGTGCCAGCAGGGGGTACGACAGGGTCTACAATGAGCAGTTCTTC.

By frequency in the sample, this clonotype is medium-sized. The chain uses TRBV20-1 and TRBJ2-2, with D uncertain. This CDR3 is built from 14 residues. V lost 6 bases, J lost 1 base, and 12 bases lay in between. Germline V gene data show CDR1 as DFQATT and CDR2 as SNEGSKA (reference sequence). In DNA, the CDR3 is TGCAGTGCCCTAGGACGGCTGAACACCGGGGAGCTGTTTTTT. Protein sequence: CSALGRLNTGELFF.

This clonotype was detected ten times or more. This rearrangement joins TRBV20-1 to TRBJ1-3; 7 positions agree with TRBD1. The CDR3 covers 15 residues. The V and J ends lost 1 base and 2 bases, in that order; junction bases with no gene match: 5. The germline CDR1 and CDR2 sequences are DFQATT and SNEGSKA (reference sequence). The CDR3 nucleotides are TGCAGTGCTAGAGGAAACAGGGGAGCTGGAAACACCATATATTTT. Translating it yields CSARGNRGAGNTIYF.

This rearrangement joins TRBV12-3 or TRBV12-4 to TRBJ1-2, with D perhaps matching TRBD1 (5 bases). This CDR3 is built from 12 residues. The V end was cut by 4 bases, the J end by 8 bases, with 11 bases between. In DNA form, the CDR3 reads TGTGCCAGCAGTTCCGGGGGTTACGGCTACACCTTC. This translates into CASSSGGYGYTF.

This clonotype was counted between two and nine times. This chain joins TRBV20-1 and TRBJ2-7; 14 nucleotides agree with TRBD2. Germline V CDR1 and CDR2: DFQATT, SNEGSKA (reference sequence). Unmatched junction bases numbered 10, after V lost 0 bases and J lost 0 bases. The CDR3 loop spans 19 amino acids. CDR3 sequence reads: CSARDAQGLAGGSSYEQYF. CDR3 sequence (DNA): TGCAGTGCTAGAGATGCTCAAGGACTAGCGGGGGGCAGCTCCTACGAGCAGTACTTC.

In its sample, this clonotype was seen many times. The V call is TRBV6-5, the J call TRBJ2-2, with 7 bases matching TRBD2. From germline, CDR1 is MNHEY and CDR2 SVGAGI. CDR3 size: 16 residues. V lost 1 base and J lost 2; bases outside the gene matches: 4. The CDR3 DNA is TGTGCCAGCAGTTACTGGGGGGGAGTTAACACCGGGGAGCTGTTTTTT. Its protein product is CASSYWGGVNTGELFF.

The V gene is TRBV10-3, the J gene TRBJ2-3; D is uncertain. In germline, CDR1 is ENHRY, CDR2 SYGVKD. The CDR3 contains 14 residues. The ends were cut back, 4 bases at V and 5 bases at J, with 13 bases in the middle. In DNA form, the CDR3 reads TGTGCCATCAGTGTGGAAGGAAGAGGAGATACGCAGTATTTT. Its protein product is CAISVEGRGDTQYF.

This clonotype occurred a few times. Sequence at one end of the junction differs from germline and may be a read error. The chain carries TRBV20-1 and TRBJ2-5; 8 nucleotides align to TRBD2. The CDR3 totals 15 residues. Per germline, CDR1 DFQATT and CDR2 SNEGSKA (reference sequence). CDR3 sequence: CSARRTSNLQETQCF. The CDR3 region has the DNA TGCAGTGCTAGGCGGACTAGCAACTTACAAGAGACCCAGTGCTTC.

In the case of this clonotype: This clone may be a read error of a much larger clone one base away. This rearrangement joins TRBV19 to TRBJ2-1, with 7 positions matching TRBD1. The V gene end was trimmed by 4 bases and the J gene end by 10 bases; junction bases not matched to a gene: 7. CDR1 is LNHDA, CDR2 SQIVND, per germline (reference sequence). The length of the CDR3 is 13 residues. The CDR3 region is CASSRTGPKEQFF. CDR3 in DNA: TGTGCCAGTAGTAGGACAGGACCCAAAGAGCAGTTCTTC.

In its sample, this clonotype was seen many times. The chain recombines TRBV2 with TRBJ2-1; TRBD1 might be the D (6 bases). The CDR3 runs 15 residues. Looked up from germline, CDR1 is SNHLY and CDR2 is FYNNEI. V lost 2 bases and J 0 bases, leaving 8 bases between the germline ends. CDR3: CASSEQGNSYNEQFF. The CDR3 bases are TGTGCCAGCAGTGAACAGGGGAACTCCTACAATGAGCAGTTCTTC.

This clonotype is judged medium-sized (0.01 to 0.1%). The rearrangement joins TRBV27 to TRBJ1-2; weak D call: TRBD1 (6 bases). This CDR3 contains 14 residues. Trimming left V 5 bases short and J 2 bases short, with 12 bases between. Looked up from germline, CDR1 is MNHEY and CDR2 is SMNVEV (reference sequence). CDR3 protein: CASSLQGGNYGYTF. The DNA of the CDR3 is TGTGCCAGCAGTCTACAGGGAGGGAACTATGGCTACACCTTC.

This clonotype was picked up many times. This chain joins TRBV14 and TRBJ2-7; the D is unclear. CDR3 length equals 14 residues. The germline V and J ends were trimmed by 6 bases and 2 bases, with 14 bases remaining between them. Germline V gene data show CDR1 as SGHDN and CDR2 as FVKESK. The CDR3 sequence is CASSAKDGPYEQYF. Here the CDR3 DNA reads TGTGCCAGCAGTGCAAAGGACGGCCCCTACGAGCAGTACTTC.

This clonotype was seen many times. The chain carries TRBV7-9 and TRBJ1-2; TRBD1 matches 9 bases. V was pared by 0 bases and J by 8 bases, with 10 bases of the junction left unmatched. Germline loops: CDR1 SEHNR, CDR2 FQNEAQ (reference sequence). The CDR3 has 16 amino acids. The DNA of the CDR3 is TGTGCCAGCAGCTTAGCGCTCGGACAGGGGTCGAACGGCTACACCTTC. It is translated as CASSLALGQGSNGYTF.

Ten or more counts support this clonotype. The CDR3 reads CASSPGQGVGELFF. The CDR3 DNA reads as TGTGCCAGCAGCCCGGGACAGGGAGTCGGGGAGCTGTTTTTT. This rearrangement joins TRBV11-3 to TRBJ2-2, with 9 bases identical to TRBD1. V gave up 5 bases and J gave up 7 bases; unmatched junction bases: 5. Germline V gene lookup returns CDR1 SGHNT and CDR2 YENEEA. CDR3 size: 14 residues.

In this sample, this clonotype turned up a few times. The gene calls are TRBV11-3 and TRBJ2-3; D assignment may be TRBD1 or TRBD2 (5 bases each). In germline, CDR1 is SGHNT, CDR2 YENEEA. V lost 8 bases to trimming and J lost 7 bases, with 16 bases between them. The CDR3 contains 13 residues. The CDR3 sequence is CASGRDGENTQYF. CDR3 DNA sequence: TGTGCCAGCGGCCGGGACGGCGAGAATACGCAGTATTTT.

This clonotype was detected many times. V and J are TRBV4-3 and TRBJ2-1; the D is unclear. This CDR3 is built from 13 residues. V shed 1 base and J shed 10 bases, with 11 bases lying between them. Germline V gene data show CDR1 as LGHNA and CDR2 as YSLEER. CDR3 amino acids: CASSQGIGREQFF. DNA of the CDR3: TGCGCCAGCAGCCAAGGTATAGGGCGGGAGCAGTTCTTC.

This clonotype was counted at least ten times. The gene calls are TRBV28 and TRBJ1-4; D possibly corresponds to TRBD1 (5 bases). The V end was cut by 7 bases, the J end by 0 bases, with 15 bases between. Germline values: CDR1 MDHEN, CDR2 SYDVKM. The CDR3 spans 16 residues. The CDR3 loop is CASNSPEGSTNEKLFF. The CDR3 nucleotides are TGTGCCAGCAACTCCCCTGAGGGGTCAACTAATGAAAAACTGTTTTTT.

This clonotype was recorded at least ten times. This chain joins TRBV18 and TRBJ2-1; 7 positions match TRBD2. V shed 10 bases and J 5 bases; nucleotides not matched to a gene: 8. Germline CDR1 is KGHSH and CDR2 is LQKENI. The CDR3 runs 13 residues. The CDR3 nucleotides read TGTGCCACAATACCGCTAGCGGACAATGAGCAGTTCTTC. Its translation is CATIPLADNEQFF. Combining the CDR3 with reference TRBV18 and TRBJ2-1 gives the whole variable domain NAGVMQNPRHLVRRRGQEARLRCSPMKGHSHVYWYRQLPEEGLKFMVYLQKENIIDESGMPKERFSAEFPKEGPSILRIQQVVRGDSAAYFCATIPLADNEQFFGPGTRLTVL.